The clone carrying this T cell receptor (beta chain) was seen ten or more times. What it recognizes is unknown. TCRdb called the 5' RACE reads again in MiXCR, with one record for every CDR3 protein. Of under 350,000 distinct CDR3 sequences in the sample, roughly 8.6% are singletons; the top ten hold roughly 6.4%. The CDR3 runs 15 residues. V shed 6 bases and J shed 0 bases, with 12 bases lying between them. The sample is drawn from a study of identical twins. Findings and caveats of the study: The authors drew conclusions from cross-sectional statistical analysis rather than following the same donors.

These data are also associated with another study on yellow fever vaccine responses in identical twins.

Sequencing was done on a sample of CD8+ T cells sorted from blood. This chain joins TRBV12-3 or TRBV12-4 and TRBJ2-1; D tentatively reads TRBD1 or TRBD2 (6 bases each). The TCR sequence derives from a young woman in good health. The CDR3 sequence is CASRLGGSSYNEQFF. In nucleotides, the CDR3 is TGTGCCAGCAGGCTAGGGGGGAGCTCCTACAATGAGCAGTTCTTC.